This record concerns one T cell receptor beta chain sequence. What it recognizes is unknown. Unstimulated regulatory T cells (CD4+CD25+CD127-), CD4+CD25- non-regulatory cells, CD4 and CD8 cells were FACS-sorted from thawed PBMCs. Thawed PBMCs were rested overnight at 37°C with around 200 IU/ml IL-2 before regulatory T cell sorting. The data are from a study of Tregs in tolerant kidney transplant recipients. The study's findings and limits: Expanding Tregs on activated donor B cells appeared to best identify donor-specific TCRbeta clones. Biological reproducibility was not directly addressed, but technical replication error appeared minimal.

TCRdb's table, derived via immunoSEQ multiplex PCR, lists solely in-frame clones and lacks some. The data show 40,000 to 50,000 clones, about 90% seen once. This CDR3 comprises 15 residues. V gave up 3 bases and J gave up 6 bases, with 13 bases separating them. In germline, CDR1 is SGHRS, CDR2 YFSETQ. The sample taken for sequencing was Tregs from blood. The TCR originated in a human donor in good health. The rearrangement uses TRBV5-1 and TRBJ1-6; D is perhaps TRBD1 (6 bases). CDR3 loop: CASSSGQPFNSPLHF. CDR3 bases: TGCGCCAGCAGCTCCGGACAGCCATTTAATTCACCCCTCCACTTT.